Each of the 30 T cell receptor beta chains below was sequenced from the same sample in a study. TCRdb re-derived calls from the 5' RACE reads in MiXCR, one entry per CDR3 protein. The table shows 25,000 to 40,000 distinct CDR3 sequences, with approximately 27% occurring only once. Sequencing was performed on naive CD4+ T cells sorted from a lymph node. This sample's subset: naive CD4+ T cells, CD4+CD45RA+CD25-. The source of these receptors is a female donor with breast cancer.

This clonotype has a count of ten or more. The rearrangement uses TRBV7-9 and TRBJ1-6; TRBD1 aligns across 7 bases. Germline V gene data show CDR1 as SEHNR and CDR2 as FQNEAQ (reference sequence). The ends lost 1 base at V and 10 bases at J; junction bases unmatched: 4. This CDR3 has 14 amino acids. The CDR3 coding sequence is TGTGCCAGCAGCTTAGTACAGGGGAACTCACCCCTCCACTTT. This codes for CASSLVQGNSPLHF.

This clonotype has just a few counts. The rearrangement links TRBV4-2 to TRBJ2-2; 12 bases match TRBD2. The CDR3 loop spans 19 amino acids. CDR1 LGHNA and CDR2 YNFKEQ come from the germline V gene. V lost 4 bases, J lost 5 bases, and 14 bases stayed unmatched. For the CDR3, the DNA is TGTGCCAGCAGCCGCGGACTAGCGGGACCCGAGGGATGGACCGGGGAGCTGTTTTTT. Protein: CASSRGLAGPEGWTGELFF.

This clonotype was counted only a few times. The CDR3 region is CASSFRYGGDQPQHF. CDR3 bases: TGTGCCAGCAGTTTTCGGTACGGGGGAGATCAGCCCCAGCATTTT. The V gene is TRBV28, the J gene TRBJ1-5; D is perhaps TRBD1 (5 bases). Germline V gives CDR1 MDHEN, CDR2 SYDVKM. V was pared by 3 bases and J by 5 bases, with 14 bases between. The length of the CDR3 is 15 residues.

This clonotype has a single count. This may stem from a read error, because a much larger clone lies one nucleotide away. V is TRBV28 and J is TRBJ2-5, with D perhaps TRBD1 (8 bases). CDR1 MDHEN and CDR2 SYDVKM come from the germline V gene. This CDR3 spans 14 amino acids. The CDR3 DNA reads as TGTACCAGTTCGACAGGGGAGGGGGCAGAGACCCAGTACTTC. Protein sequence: CTSSTGEGAETQYF.

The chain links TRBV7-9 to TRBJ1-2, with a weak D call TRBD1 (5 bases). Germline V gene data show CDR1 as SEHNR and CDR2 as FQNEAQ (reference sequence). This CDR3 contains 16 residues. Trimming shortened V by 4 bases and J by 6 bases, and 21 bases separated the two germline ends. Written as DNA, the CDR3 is TGTGCCAGCAGCTCAAATCGGGACCAATTCTTGGATGGCTACACCTTC. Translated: CASSSNRDQFLDGYTF.

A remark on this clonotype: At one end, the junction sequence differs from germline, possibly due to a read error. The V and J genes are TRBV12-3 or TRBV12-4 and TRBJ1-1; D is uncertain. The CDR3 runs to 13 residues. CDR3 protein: CASSYIGPTEAFF. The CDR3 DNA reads TGTGCCAGCAGTTACATCGGGCCCACTGAAGCTTTCTTC.

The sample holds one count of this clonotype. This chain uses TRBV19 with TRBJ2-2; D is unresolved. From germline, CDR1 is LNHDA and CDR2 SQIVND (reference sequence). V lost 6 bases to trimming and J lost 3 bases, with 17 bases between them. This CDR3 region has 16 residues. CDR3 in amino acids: CASSPSGQYDTGELFF. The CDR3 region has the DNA TGTGCCAGTAGCCCCTCCGGGCAGTATGACACCGGGGAGCTGTTTTTT.

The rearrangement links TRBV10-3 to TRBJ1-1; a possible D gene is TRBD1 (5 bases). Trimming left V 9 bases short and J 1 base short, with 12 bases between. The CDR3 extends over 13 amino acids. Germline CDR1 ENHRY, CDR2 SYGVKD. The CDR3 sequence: CAISTVGNTEAFF. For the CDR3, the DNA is TGTGCCATATCGACAGTCGGGAACACTGAAGCTTTCTTT.

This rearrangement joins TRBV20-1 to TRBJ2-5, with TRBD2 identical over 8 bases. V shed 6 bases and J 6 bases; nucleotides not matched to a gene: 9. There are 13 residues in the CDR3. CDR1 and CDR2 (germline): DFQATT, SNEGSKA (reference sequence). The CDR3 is CSAPTGGAKTQYF. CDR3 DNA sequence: TGCAGTGCCCCGACGGGAGGGGCAAAGACCCAGTACTTC.

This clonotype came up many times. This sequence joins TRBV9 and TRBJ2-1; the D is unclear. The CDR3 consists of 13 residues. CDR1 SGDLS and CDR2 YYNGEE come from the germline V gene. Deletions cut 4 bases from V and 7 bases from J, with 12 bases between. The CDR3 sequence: CASSPQPRNEQFF. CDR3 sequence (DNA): TGTGCCAGCAGCCCTCAACCCCGGAATGAGCAGTTCTTC. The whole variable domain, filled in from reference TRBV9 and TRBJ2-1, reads DSGVTQTPKHLITATGQRVTLRCSPRSGDLSVYWYQQSLDQGLQFLIQYYNGEERAKGNILERFSAQQFPDLHSELNLSSLELGDSALYFCASSPQPRNEQFFGPGTRLTVL.

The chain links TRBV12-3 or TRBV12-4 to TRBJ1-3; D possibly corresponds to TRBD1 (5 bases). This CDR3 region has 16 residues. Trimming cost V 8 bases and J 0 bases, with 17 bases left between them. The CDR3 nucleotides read TGTGCCAGCGCATCTGGGGGAGAAAGCTCTGGAAACACCATATATTTT. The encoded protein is CASASGGESSGNTIYF.

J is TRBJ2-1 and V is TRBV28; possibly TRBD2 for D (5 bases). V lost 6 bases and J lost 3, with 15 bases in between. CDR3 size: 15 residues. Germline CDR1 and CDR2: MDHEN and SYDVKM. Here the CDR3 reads CASSLLVDGYNEQFF. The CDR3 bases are TGTGCCAGCAGCCTACTAGTGGACGGCTACAATGAGCAGTTCTTC. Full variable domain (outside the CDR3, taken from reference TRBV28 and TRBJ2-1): DVKVTQSSRYLVKRTGEKVFLECVQDMDHENMFWYRQDPGLGLRLIYFSYDVKMKEKGDIPEGYSVSREKKERFSLILESASTNQTSMYLCASSLLVDGYNEQFFGPGTRLTVL.

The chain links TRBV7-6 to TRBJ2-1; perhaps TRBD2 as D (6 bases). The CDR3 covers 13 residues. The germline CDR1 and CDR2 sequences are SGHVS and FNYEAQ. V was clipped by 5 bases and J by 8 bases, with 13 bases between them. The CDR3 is CASSLGTGDEQFF. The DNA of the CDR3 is TGTGCCAGCAGCCTCGGGACGGGAGATGAGCAGTTCTTC. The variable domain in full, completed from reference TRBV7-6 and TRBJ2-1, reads GAGVSQSPRYKVTKRGQDVALRCDPISGHVSLYWYRQALGQGPEFLTYFNYEAQQDKSGLPNDRFSAERPEGSISTLTIQRTEQRDSAMYRCASSLGTGDEQFFGPGTRLTVL.

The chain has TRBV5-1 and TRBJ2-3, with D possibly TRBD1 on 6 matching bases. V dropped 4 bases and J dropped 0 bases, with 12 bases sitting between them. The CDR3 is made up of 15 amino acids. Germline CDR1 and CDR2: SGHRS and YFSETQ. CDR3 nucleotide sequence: TGCGCCAGCAGCACTGGACAGACGAGCACAGATACGCAGTATTTT. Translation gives CASSTGQTSTDTQYF.

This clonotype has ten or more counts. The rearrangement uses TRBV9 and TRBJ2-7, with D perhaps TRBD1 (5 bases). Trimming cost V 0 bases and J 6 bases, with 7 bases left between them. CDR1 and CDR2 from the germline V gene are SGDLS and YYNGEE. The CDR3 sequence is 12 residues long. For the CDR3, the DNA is TGTGCCAGCAGCGTAGGACAGAGCGAGCAGTACTTC. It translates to CASSVGQSEQYF.

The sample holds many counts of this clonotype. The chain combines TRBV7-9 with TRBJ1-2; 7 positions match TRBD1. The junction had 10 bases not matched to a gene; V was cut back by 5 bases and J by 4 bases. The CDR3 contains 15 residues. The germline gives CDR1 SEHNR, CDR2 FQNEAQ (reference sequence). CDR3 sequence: CASSTSFQGGYGYTF. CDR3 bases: TGTGCCAGCAGCACTTCTTTTCAGGGGGGCTATGGCTACACCTTC.

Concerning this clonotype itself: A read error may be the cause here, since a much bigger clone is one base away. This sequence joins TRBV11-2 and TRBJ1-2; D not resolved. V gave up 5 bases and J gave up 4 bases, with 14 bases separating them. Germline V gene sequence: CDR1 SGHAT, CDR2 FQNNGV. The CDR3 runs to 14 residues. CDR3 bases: TGTGCCAGCAGCAGACCGACGAAAACCTATGGCTACACCTTC. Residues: CASSRPTKTYGYTF. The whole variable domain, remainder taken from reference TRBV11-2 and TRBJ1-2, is EAGVAQSPRYKIIEKRQSVAFWCNPISGHATLYWYQQILGQGPKLLIQFQNNGVVDDSQLPKDRFSAERLKGVDSTLKIQPAKLEDSAVYLCASSRPTKTYGYTFGSGTRLTVV.

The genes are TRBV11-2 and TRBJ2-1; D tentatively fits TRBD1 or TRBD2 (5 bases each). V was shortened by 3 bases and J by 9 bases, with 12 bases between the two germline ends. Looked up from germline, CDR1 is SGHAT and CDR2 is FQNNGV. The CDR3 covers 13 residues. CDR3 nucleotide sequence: TGTGCCAGCAGCTTTGGGTACGGGGCTGAGCAGTTCTTC. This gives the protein CASSFGYGAEQFF. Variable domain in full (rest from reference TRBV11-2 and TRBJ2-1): EAGVAQSPRYKIIEKRQSVAFWCNPISGHATLYWYQQILGQGPKLLIQFQNNGVVDDSQLPKDRFSAERLKGVDSTLKIQPAKLEDSAVYLCASSFGYGAEQFFGPGTRLTVL.

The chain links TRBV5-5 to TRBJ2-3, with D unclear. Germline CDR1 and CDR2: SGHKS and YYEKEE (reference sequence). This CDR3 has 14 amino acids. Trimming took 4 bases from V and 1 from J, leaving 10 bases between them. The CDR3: CASSALGGTDTQYF. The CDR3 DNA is TGTGCCAGCAGCGCTCTTGGAGGCACAGATACGCAGTATTTT.

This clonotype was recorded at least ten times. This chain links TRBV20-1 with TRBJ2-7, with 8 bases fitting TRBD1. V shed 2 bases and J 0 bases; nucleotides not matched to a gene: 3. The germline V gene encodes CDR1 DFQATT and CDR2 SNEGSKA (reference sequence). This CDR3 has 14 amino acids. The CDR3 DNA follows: TGCAGTGCTAGACCAGGGGGCCTCTCCTACGAGCAGTACTTC. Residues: CSARPGGLSYEQYF.

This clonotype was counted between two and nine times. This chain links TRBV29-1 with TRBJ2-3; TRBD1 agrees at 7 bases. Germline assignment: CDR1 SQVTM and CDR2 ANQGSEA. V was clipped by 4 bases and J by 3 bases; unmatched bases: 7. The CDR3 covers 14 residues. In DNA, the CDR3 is TGCAGCGTTGGCAACAGGGGAAAAACAGATACGCAGTATTTT. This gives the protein CSVGNRGKTDTQYF.

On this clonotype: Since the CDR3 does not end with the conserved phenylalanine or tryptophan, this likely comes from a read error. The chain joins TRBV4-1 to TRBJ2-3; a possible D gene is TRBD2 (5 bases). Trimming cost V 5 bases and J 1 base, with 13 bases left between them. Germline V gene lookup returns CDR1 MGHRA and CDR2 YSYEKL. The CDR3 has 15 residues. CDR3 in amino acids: CASSLRVGGTDTQYS. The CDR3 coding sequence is TGCGCCAGCAGCTTGAGGGTGGGAGGCACAGATACGCAGTATTCT.

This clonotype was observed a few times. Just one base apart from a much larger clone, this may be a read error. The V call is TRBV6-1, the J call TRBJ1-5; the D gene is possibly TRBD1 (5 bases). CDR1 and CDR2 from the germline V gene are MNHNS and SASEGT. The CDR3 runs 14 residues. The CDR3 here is CTSNPQGGNQPQHF. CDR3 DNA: TGTACCAGCAACCCCCAGGGAGGCAATCAGCCCCAGCATTTT.

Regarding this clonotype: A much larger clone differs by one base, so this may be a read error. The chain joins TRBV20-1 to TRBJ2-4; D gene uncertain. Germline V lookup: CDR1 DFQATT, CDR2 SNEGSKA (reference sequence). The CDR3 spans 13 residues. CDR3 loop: CGAKDLAKNIQYF. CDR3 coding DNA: TGCGGTGCCAAAGATCTAGCCAAAAACATTCAGTACTTC.

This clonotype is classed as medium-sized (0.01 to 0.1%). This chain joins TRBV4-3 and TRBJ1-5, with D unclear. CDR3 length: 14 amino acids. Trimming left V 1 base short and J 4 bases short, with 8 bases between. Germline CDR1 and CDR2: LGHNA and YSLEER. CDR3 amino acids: CASSQAAGNQPQHF. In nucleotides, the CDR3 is TGCGCCAGCAGCCAAGCCGCGGGTAATCAGCCCCAGCATTTT.

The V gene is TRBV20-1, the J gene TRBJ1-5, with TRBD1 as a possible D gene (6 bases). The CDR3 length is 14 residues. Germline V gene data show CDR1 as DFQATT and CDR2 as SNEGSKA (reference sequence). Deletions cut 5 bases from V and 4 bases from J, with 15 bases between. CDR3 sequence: CSASDPRGNQPQHF. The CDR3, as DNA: TGCAGTGCTTCGGACCCCAGGGGTAATCAGCCCCAGCATTTT.

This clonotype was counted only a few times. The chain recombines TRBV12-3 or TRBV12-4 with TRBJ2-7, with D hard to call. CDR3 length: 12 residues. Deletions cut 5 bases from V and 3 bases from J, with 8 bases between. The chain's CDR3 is CASSKTGYEQYF. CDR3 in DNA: TGTGCCAGCAGTAAAACGGGCTACGAGCAGTACTTC.

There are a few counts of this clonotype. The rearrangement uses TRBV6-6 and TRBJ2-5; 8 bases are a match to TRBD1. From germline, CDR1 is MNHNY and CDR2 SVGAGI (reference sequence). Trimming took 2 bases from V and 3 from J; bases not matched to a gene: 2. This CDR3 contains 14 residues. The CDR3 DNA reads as TGTGCCAGCAGTTACCGGACAGGGAAAGAGACCCAGTACTTC. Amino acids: CASSYRTGKETQYF.

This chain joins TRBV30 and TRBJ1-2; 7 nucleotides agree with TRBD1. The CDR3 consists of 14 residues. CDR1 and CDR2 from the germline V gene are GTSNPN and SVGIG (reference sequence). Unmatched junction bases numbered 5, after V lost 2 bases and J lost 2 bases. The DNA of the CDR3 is TGTGCCTGGAGTCGACAGGGAGGCAACTATGGCTACACCTTC. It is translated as CAWSRQGGNYGYTF.

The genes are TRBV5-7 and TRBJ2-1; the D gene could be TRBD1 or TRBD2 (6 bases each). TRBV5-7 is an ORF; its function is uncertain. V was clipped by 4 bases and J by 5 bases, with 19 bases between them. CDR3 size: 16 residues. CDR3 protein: CASSPVGGSPHNEQFF. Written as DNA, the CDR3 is TGTGCCAGCAGCCCCGTCGGGGGCTCCCCACACAATGAGCAGTTCTTC.